This T cell receptor (beta chain) was captured by sequencing in a study of tumor and adjacent non-tumor tissue in lung cancer. Study-level background: The cohort had 12 to 13 adenocarcinoma, a couple of squamous cell and 1 small cell patients.

This sample's RNA came from whole unsorted tissue. Between August and November 2014, newly diagnosed, chemotherapy-naive lung cancer patients underwent thoracic surgery in China. CDR3 length equals 16 residues. CDR1 SGHAT and CDR2 FQNNGV come from the germline V gene. In regard to this clonotype: Its target is unknown. Germline and junction disagree at one end, which may indicate a read error.

Three rounds of nested PCR, following a modified ARM-PCR protocol, produced the TCRbeta library. MiXCR was run by TCRdb on the multiplex PCR reads, yielding one entry per CDR3 protein. The sample holds roughly 220,000 distinct CDR3 sequences, 60% to 75% seen once. Study-level points and caveats: TCR diversity was significantly greater in tumor than normal lung tissue. In normal lung, the top 100 clones were significantly more dominant than in tumor.

The origin of this receptor is a man aged 55-75 years with non-small cell lung cancer. Sequenced sample: lung tumor tissue. The genes are TRBV11-2 and TRBJ2-5; 8 positions match TRBD2. The CDR3 loop is CASSLQPGGRQESQYF. The CDR3 DNA is TGTGCCAGCAGCCTCCAACCGGGAGGGAGGCAAGAGAGCCAGTACTTC. Using reference TRBV11-2 and TRBJ2-5 for the parts outside the CDR3, the full variable domain is EAGVAQSPRYKIIEKRQSVAFWCNPISGHATLYWYQQILGQGPKLLIQFQNNGVVDDSQLPKDRFSAERLKGVDSTLKIQPAKLEDSAVYLCASSLQPGGRQESQYFGPGTRLLVL.